This T cell receptor (beta chain) was retrieved from a study of identifying expanded T cells in peripheral blood. Findings and caveats of the study: Two-week clone count variance significantly increased as total template count grew.

During the collection period, no donor immune events like infections were recorded. TCRdb keeps only in-frame clones here, not all; method: immunoSEQ multiplex PCR. The sample consists of approximately 57,000 clones, approximately 89% of them appearing once. Note on this clone: Its cognate antigen is unknown.

Germline values: CDR1 SGHTS, CDR2 YDEGEE. V was trimmed by 5 bases and J by 12 bases, leaving 18 bases between them. CDR3 length equals 13 residues. The sequence came from a person between 18 and 75 years old in good health. The chain combines TRBV5-8 with TRBJ2-1; maybe TRBD1 (6 bases). Sequencing was performed on blood. CDR3 DNA sequence: TGTGCCAGCAGACAAGATCAACAGGGTAGGCAGTTCTTC. Translating gives CASRQDQQGRQFF.